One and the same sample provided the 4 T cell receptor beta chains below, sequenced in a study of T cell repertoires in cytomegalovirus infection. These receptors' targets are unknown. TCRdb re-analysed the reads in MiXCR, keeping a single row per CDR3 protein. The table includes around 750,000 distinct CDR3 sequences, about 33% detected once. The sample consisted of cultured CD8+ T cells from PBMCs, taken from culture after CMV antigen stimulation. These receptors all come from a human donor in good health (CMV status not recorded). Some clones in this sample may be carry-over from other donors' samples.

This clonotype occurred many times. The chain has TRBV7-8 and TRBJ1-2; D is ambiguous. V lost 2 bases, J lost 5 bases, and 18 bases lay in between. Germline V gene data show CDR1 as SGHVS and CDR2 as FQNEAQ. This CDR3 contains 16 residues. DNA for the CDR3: TGTGCCAGCAGCTTACAAACAGACCAACTTCCATATGGCTACACCTTC. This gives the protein CASSLQTDQLPYGYTF.

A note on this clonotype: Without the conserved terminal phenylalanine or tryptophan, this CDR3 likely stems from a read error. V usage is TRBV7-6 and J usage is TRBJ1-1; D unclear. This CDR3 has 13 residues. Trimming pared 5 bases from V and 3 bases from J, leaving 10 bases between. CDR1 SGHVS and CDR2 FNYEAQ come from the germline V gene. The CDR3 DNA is TGTGCCAGCAGCCCGAGCCAAGACACTGAAGCTTTCTCT. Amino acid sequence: CASSPSQDTEAFS.

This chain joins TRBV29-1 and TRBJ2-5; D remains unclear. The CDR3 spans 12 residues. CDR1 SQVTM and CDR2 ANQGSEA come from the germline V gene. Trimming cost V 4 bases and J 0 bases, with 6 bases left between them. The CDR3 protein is CSVVGNQETQYF. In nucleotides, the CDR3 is TGCAGCGTTGTGGGGAACCAAGAGACCCAGTACTTC. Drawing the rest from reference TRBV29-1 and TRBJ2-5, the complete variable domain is SAVISQKPSRDICQRGTSLTIQCQVDSQVTMMFWYRQQPGQSLTLIATANQGSEATYESGFVIDKFPISRPNLTFSTLTVSNMSPEDSSIYLCSVVGNQETQYFGPGTRLLVL.

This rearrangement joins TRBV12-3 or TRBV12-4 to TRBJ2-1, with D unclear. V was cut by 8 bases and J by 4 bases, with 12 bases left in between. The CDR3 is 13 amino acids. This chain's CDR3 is CASGHGSYNEQFF. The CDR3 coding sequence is TGTGCCAGCGGTCATGGTTCTTACAATGAGCAGTTCTTC.